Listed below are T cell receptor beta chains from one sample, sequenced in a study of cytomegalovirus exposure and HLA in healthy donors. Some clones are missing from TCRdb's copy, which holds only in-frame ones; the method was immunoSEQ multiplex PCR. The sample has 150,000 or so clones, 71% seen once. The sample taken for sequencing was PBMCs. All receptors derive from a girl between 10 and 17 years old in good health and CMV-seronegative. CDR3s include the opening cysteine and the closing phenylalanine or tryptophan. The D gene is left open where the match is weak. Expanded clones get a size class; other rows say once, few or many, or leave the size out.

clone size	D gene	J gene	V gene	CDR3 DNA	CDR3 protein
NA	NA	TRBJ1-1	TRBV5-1	TGCGCCAGCAGTCGGGAGGGGGACACTGAAGCTTTCTTT	CASSREGDTEAFF
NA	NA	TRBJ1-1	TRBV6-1	TGTGCCAGTGGAGGGAACACTGAAGCTTTCTTT	CASGGNTEAFF
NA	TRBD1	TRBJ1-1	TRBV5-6	TGTGCCAGCAGCCCGGGGACAGGGAACACTGAAGCTTTCTTT	CASSPGTGNTEAFF
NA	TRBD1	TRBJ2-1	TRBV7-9	TGTGCCAGCAGCTTAGAACAGGGGGTTTACAATGAGCAGTTCTTC	CASSLEQGVYNEQFF
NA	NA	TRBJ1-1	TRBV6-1	TGTGCCAGCAGTCCGAACGGAGTCGAAGCTTTCTTT	CASSPNGVEAFF
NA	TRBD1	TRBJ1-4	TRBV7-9	TGTGCCAGCAGCTTCCCTCCGGGACAGGGTGGATCAACTAATGAAAAACTGTTTTTT	CASSFPPGQGGSTNEKLFF
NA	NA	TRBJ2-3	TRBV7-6	TGTGCCAGCAGCTTAGGAGCGGATACGCAGTATTTT	CASSLGADTQYF
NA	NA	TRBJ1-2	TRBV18	TGTGCCAGCTCACCAGGGTGGGCCGATGGCTACACCTTC	CASSPGWADGYTF
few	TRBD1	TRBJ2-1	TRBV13	TGTGCCAGCAGCGACAGGGGGGACCATACGGACAATGAGCAGTTCTTC	CASSDRGDHTDNEQFF
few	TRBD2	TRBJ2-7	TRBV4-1	TGCGCCAGCAGCCCCGATGGGGGTAGCGGGGTTGGATACGAGCAGTACTTC	CASSPDGGSGVGYEQYF
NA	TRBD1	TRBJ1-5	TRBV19	TGTGCCAGTAGTTTACCGGACAGGTGGGATCAGCCCCAGCATTTT	CASSLPDRWDQPQHF
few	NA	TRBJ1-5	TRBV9	TGTGCCAGCAGCGTAGGGGGGGGGAATCAGCCCCAGCATTTT	CASSVGGGNQPQHF
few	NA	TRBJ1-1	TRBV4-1	TGCGCCAGCAGCCAAGATCTAAGCGAGCGGGCCGACACTGAAGCTTTCTTT	CASSQDLSERADTEAFF
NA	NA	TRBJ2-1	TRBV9	TGTGCCAGCAGCGTGTTTGATGAGGAGAAGCAGTTCTTC	CASSVFDEEKQFF
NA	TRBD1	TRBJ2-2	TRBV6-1	TGTGCCAGCAGGATGGGACAGGGGACCGGGGAGCTGTTTTTT	CASRMGQGTGELFF
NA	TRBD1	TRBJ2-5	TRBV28	TGTGCCAGCAGTTGGGGCTTCCGGGACAGGGCCCAAGAGACCCAGTACTTC	CASSWGFRDRAQETQYF
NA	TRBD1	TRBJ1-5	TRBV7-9	TGTGCCAGCAGCGTAACTCCGGGACAGGGGAGGAATCAGCCCCAGCATTTT	CASSVTPGQGRNQPQHF
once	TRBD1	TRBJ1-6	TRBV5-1	TGCGCCAGCAGACCCCTCACAGGGGATAATTCACCCCTCCACTTT	CASRPLTGDNSPLHF
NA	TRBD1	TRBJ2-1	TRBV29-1	TGCAGCGTTATCCCCGGGACAGGGATAAATGAGCAGTTCTTC	CSVIPGTGINEQFF
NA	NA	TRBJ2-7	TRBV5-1	TGCGCCAGCAGCCGGGTGGGTAGCTACGAGCAGTACTTC	CASSRVGSYEQYF
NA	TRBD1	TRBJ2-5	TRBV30	TGTGCCTGGAGTGTACGAGACAGGGGGCCGCAAGAGACCCAGTACTTC	CAWSVRDRGPQETQYF
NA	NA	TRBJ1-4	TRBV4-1	TGCGCCAGCAGCCAAGATCCCCCCGACAGGAATGAAAAACTGTTTTTT	CASSQDPPDRNEKLFF
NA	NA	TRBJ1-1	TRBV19	TGTGCCAGTAGGACTGGGATTACAAGAGGGATTGTGACTCCTCGCGCTTTCTTT	CASRTGITRGIVTPRAFF
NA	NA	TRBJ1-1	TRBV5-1	TGCGCCAGCAGCTTGGAGGCAGGCATGAACACTGAAGCTTTCTTT	CASSLEAGMNTEAFF
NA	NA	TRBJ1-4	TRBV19	TGTGCCAGTAGTCCCAGACAGGTGGGACGCGGGAATGAAAAACTGTTTTTT	CASSPRQVGRGNEKLFF
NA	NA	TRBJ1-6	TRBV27	TGTGCCAGCAGCCTGGAGAGCTCCTATAATTCACCCCTCCACTTT	CASSLESSYNSPLHF
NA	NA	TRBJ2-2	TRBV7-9	TGTGCCAGCAGCTTAGGCCGAGACACCGGGGAGCTGTTTTTT	CASSLGRDTGELFF
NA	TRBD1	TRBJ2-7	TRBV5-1	TGCGCCAGCAGCTGGACAGGCTACGAGCAGTACTTC	CASSWTGYEQYF
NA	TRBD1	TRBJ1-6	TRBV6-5	TGTGCCAGCATTGCACAGGGGGCTAATTCACCCCTCCACTTT	CASIAQGANSPLHF